Each of the 17 T cell receptor beta chains below was sequenced from the same sample in a study of T cells in Graves' hyperthyroidism and ophthalmopathy. Amplification targeted TCR beta CDR3 regions from RNA transcripts. The HTBI primer set served for first-round RT-PCR of the TCR CDR3. TCRdb reanalysed the multiplex PCR reads using MiXCR and keeps one entry per CDR3 protein. The sample includes about 300,000 distinct CDR3 sequences, 13% of them seen just once. Sequenced material: blood. These receptors originate from a woman aged 30 to 39 with Graves' hyperthyroidism that later progressed to Graves' ophthalmopathy.

This clonotype was observed at least ten times. The chain links TRBV6-2 or TRBV6-3 to TRBJ2-1, with 7 bases aligning to TRBD2. Germline V lookup: CDR1 MNHEY, CDR2 SVGEGT. V gave up 2 bases and J gave up 2 bases; unmatched junction bases: 6. CDR3 length: 16 residues. As DNA, the CDR3 is TGTGCCAGCAGTTACCCTCCGGGAGGCACCTACAATGAGCAGTTCTTC. Encoded protein: CASSYPPGGTYNEQFF.

The genes are TRBV24-1 and TRBJ1-2, with 7 bases matching TRBD1. The CDR3 has 15 amino acids. V lost 3 bases, J lost 4 bases, and 7 bases stayed unmatched. Germline V CDR1 and CDR2: KGHDR, SFDVKD. The CDR3 loop reads CATSDGAGGIYGYTF. Here the CDR3 DNA reads TGTGCCACCAGTGATGGGGCAGGGGGGATCTATGGCTACACCTTC.

This clonotype has more than one count but fewer than ten. V usage is TRBV6-1 and J usage is TRBJ2-1, with D tentatively TRBD2 (6 bases). Germline CDR1 is MNHNS and CDR2 is SASEGT. The length of the CDR3 is 14 residues. CDR3 region: CATRGLVSYNEQFF. CDR3 sequence (DNA): TGTGCGACTCGGGGGTTAGTATCCTACAATGAGCAGTTCTTC.

The rearrangement uses TRBV13 and TRBJ2-3; 8 bases map to TRBD2. Germline-derived CDR1 and CDR2 are PRHDT and FYEKMQ (reference sequence). The CDR3 totals 17 residues. Losses at the gene ends were 5 bases for V and 8 bases for J; bases not matched to a gene: 18. The CDR3 is CASSATPGTRFGGTQYF. DNA of the CDR3: TGTGCCAGCAGCGCGACCCCCGGGACTAGATTTGGAGGTACGCAGTATTTT.

This clonotype was counted many times. The chain carries TRBV15 and TRBJ2-5; D remains ambiguous. The CDR3 length is 15 residues. The ends were cut back, 1 base at V and 7 bases at J, with 16 bases in the middle. The germline V gene has CDR1 LNHNV and CDR2 YYDKDF (reference sequence). As DNA, the CDR3 is TGTGCCACCAGCAGAGGATCAGAAAGCCCATGGACCCAGTACTTC. Translated: CATSRGSESPWTQYF.

This clonotype was seen at least ten times. V and J are TRBV7-9 and TRBJ2-3; the D is unclear. The V end was cut by 2 bases, the J end by 6 bases, with 12 bases between. CDR3 length equals 14 residues. Germline CDR1 is SEHNR and CDR2 is FQNEAQ (reference sequence). CDR3 coding DNA: TGTGCCAGCAGCTTAAGAGCCACCCCGGATACGCAGTATTTT. Residues: CASSLRATPDTQYF.

Comments on this clonotype: At one boundary the junction diverges from the germline segment, which might be a read error. This chain joins TRBV4-3 and TRBJ2-5; perhaps D is TRBD1 or TRBD2 (6 bases each). Germline CDR1 and CDR2: LGHNA and YSLEER. CDR3 size: 17 residues. The CDR3 region is CASSQVGLWGAQETQYF. CDR3 in DNA: TGCGCCAGCAGCCAAGTAGGGCTCTGGGGGGCTCAAGAAACCCAGTACTTC.

This clonotype was picked up many times. The V call is TRBV9, the J call TRBJ2-7; TRBD2 aligns across 8 bases. Germline CDR1 reads SGDLS; CDR2 reads YYNGEE. This CDR3 has 16 amino acids. V was pared by 2 bases and J by 0 bases, with 7 bases of the junction left unmatched. This chain's CDR3 is CASSVGAGAGSYEQYF. In DNA form, the CDR3 reads TGTGCCAGCAGCGTCGGAGCGGGAGCCGGCTCCTACGAGCAGTACTTC.

This clonotype was seen many times. The chain carries TRBV7-2 and TRBJ2-3, with D unclear. CDR1 and CDR2 from the germline V gene are SGHTA and FQGNSA. Trimming removed 2 bases from V and 3 bases from J, with 3 bases in between. The CDR3 runs 12 residues. CDR3 in amino acids: CASSLITDTQYF. The CDR3 nucleotides are TGTGCCAGCAGCTTAATAACAGATACGCAGTATTTT.

This clonotype was observed many times. J is TRBJ2-3 and V is TRBV27, with D perhaps given as TRBD1 or TRBD2 (5 bases each). Germline CDR1 is MNHEY and CDR2 is SMNVEV (reference sequence). The CDR3 has 15 residues. Trimming cost V 4 bases and J 1 base, with 12 bases left between them. The CDR3 loop is CASSSGRLRTDTQYF. The CDR3, as DNA: TGTGCCAGCAGTTCGGGACGGCTACGCACAGATACGCAGTATTTT.

This clonotype came up many times. The rearrangement joins TRBV6-1 to TRBJ2-5; 8 nucleotides agree with TRBD1. The CDR3 totals 15 residues. The V gene end was trimmed by 2 bases and the J gene end by 5 bases; junction bases not matched to a gene: 7. The germline V gene has CDR1 MNHNS and CDR2 SASEGT. The CDR3 sequence: CASSELGTGGETQYF. The DNA for the CDR3 is TGTGCCAGCAGTGAACTTGGGACAGGAGGGGAGACCCAGTACTTC.

Comment on this clonotype: This may be a read error: a much more frequent sequence differs by one nucleotide. The chain employs TRBV6-1 and TRBJ2-1; D could derive from TRBD1 or TRBD2 (5 bases each). V lost 7 bases and J 2 bases, leaving 18 bases between the germline ends. Germline V gene lookup returns CDR1 MNHNS and CDR2 SASEGT. The length of the CDR3 is 16 residues. The CDR3, as DNA: TGTGCCAGCACCTGGGGACGGGCCCGCCCCTACAATGAGCAGTTCTTC. Amino acid sequence: CASTWGRARPYNEQFF.

This clonotype showed up many times. The chain employs TRBV10-3 and TRBJ2-7; 9 bases are a match to TRBD1. Trimming at V came to 3 bases and at J to 0 bases, leaving 9 bases not matched to a gene. This CDR3 comprises 17 residues. Per germline, CDR1 ENHRY and CDR2 SYGVKD. The DNA of the CDR3 is TGTGCCATCAGTGATCCCGGGACAGGGCCGAACTCCTACGAGCAGTACTTC. This codes for CAISDPGTGPNSYEQYF.

This clonotype was counted a few times. The chain has TRBV19 and TRBJ2-1, with D possibly matching TRBD2 (6 bases). V shed 3 bases and J shed 8 bases, with 14 bases lying between them. The length of the CDR3 is 14 residues. CDR1 is LNHDA, CDR2 SQIVND, per germline (reference sequence). The CDR3 region is CASSMVGSGDEQFF. CDR3 in DNA: TGTGCCAGTAGTATGGTCGGGAGCGGCGATGAGCAGTTCTTC.

In its sample, this clonotype was seen a few times. This sequence joins TRBV5-5 and TRBJ1-1; possibly TRBD1 for D (5 bases). Trimming shortened V by 3 bases and J by 5 bases, and 11 bases separated the two germline ends. The CDR3 totals 13 residues. Germline-derived CDR1 and CDR2 are SGHKS and YYEKEE (reference sequence). In nucleotides, the CDR3 is TGTGCCAGCAGCTGGGGGGGTGGGACTGAAGCTTTCTTT. This translates into CASSWGGGTEAFF.

A note on this clonotype: This could be a read error, since a much larger clone is one nucleotide away. V is TRBV28 and J is TRBJ2-1; D gene uncertain. Germline CDR1 reads MDHEN; CDR2 reads SYDVKM. Trimming took 4 bases from V and 6 from J, leaving 16 bases between them. The CDR3 runs 15 residues. The CDR3 protein is CASSSSYVIGNEQFF. The CDR3 nucleotides read TGTGCCAGCAGTTCCAGCTACGTAATAGGCAATGAGCAGTTCTTC.

The table lists this clonotype with many counts. The chain joins TRBV12-3 or TRBV12-4 to TRBJ1-1; D is uncertain. This CDR3 has 15 residues. V lost 1 base, J lost 0 bases, and 9 bases lay in between. CDR3 in DNA: TGTGCCAGCAGTTTAGTCGAGGATCTGAACACTGAAGCTTTCTTT. Residues: CASSLVEDLNTEAFF.